The clone carrying this TCR beta chain has a count of ten or more. The antigen is not known. This sample is part of a study of T cells in Graves' hyperthyroidism and ophthalmopathy. Study information: Sampling of peripheral blood happened at initial diagnosis, prior to any treatment. Study results and caveats: Median prediction lead before ophthalmopathy onset was 5 to 7.5 months with the model. Most thyroid clonotypes that were expanded above 0.001 also turned up in blood.

Blood was drawn at first hyperthyroidism diagnosis, before any ophthalmopathy symptoms. Germline CDR1 and CDR2: MNHEY and SVGEGT. This CDR3 contains 16 residues. Trimming took 0 bases from V and 0 from J, leaving 12 bases between them. Amplification of TCR beta CDR3 regions used RNA as the template. With the HTBI primer set, the TCR CDR3 went through a first round of RT-PCR. TCRdb reprocessed the multiplex PCR reads via MiXCR and lists one record per CDR3 protein. The sample records roughly 580,000 distinct CDR3 sequences, about 15% being singletons. The sequence derives from a woman aged 30 to 39 with Graves' hyperthyroidism that later progressed to Graves' ophthalmopathy. Material: blood. The rearrangement joins TRBV6-2 or TRBV6-3 to TRBJ2-7; weak D call: TRBD1 (5 bases). The CDR3 nucleotides read TGTGCCAGCAGTTACTCCCTCAGGGCCAACTCCTACGAGCAGTACTTC. This translates into CASSYSLRANSYEQYF.